The present entry profiles one T cell receptor beta chain with its context. As yet, its antigen is unknown. This entry belongs to a study of vaccination effects on CD4 cells after COVID-19. The study, taken as a whole, reports: Sampling in the study covered few convalescent patients and included no early post-infection timepoints. Clones from infection and from vaccination both contracted markedly late after vaccination.

Antigen-specific CD4+ T cell clonotypes were called by their expansion after viral peptide-pool culture in ViraFEST. An approximately 10-day culture period preceded the isolation of CD4+ T cells. All vaccine recipients tested negative for nucleocapsid antibodies and had never contracted SARS-CoV-2 infection. Germline V gene lookup returns CDR1 LGHNA and CDR2 YNFKEQ. The V segment lost 1 base and the J segment 6 bases; nucleotides outside the gene matches: 6. The CDR3 totals 16 residues. TCRdb's copy holds only in-frame clones and misses some; the assay was immunoSEQ multiplex PCR. This sample has some 22,000 clones; over 65% occur once, and the top ten carry roughly 25%.

The source of this sequence is a human donor who received a COVID-19 vaccine. This chain connects TRBV4-2 to TRBJ2-1; 10 bases fit TRBD2. This sample comprised CD4+ T cells from PBMCs cultured with HCoV-NL63 spike peptides, obtained before COVID-19 vaccination. CDR3 sequence (DNA): TGTGCCAGCAGCCAAGGGGAGCGGGGGGGTTTCAATGAGCAGTTCTTC. Residues: CASSQGERGGFNEQFF.